This entry lists 32 T cell receptor beta chains sequenced from one sample in a study of identical twins. TCRdb independently ran MiXCR on the 5' RACE reads; one entry per CDR3 protein. The sample has some 240,000 distinct CDR3 sequences, over 9.5% seen once. Sample: memory T cells sorted from blood. Receptor source: a man aged 50 to 59 in good health.

The V call is TRBV10-3, the J call TRBJ2-1; 10 positions agree with TRBD2. CDR1 and CDR2 (germline): ENHRY, SYGVKD. V trimming: 7 bases; J trimming: 8 bases; junction bases outside the gene matches: 2. The CDR3 runs to 12 residues. DNA of the CDR3: TGTGCCATCAAAGGGACTAGCGATGAGCAGTTCTTC. Amino acids: CAIKGTSDEQFF.

This clonotype was observed many times. The V gene is TRBV7-9, the J gene TRBJ2-1, with D possibly matching TRBD2 (7 bases). CDR1 is SEHNR and CDR2 is FQNEAQ in the germline V gene (reference sequence). This CDR3 has 17 residues. Between the trimmed V and J ends, which lost 4 bases and 0 bases, there was a span of 16 bases. The CDR3 DNA reads TGTGCCAGCAGCTCTCGGGGGGCTCGGGGCTCCTACAATGAGCAGTTCTTC. Protein: CASSSRGARGSYNEQFF. Looking up the rest from reference TRBV7-9 and TRBJ2-1 gives the full variable domain: DTGVSQNPRHKITKRGQNVTFRCDPISEHNRLYWYRQTLGQGPEFLTYFQNEAQLEKSRLLSDRFSAERPKGSFSTLEIQRTEQGDSAMYLCASSSRGARGSYNEQFFGPGTRLTVL.

In this sample, this clonotype turned up a few times. The V and J genes are TRBV20-1 and TRBJ2-5, with D tentatively TRBD2 (6 bases). CDR3 length equals 14 residues. Germline-derived CDR1 and CDR2 are DFQATT and SNEGSKA (reference sequence). V lost 0 bases and J lost 3, with 11 bases in between. Here the CDR3 reads CSARDNGGKETQYF. DNA for the CDR3: TGCAGTGCTAGAGATAACGGCGGGAAAGAGACCCAGTACTTC.

A few counts support this clonotype. The chain carries TRBV5-6 and TRBJ2-3; the match to TRBD2 covers 13 bases. Germline V gene data show CDR1 as SGHDT and CDR2 as YYEEEE. The CDR3 spans 15 residues. J gave up 7 bases and V 4 bases, and 6 bases lay outside the gene matches. The CDR3 loop is CASSRLAGGTYTQYF. DNA of the CDR3: TGTGCCAGCAGCCGACTAGCGGGGGGTACGTATACGCAGTATTTT.

This clonotype was picked up many times. J is TRBJ1-5 and V is TRBV5-3; TRBD1 matches 12 bases. TRBV5-3 belongs to the ORF category, with a function that is uncertain. V shed 4 bases and J 7 bases; nucleotides not matched to a gene: 9. The CDR3 loop spans 16 amino acids. CDR3 DNA: TGTGCCAGAAGCCTCTGGGGACAGGGGGCAAGGCAGCCCCAGCATTTT. Translation: CARSLWGQGARQPQHF.

This clonotype was seen ten or more times. The chain couples TRBV20-1 to TRBJ1-5; 7 nucleotides line up with TRBD1. This CDR3 is built from 17 residues. Germline-derived CDR1 and CDR2 are DFQATT and SNEGSKA (reference sequence). V shed 3 bases and J 0 bases; nucleotides not matched to a gene: 11. The CDR3 DNA sequence: TGCAGTGCTAGGGTTTCCTCGACAGGGAATAGCAATCAGCCCCAGCATTTT. It is translated as CSARVSSTGNSNQPQHF.

This clonotype was counted ten times or more. The chain carries TRBV5-6 and TRBJ2-2; D is perhaps TRBD1 or TRBD2 (7 bases each). Looked up from germline, CDR1 is SGHDT and CDR2 is YYEEEE. Trimming left V 0 bases short and J 7 bases short, with 19 bases between. The CDR3 contains 17 residues. The CDR3 DNA reads as TGTGCCAGCAGCTTGGCCCAGGGGGGGGGGCCTAGCGGGGAGCTGTTTTTT. Protein: CASSLAQGGGPSGELFF. Supplemented by reference TRBV5-6 and TRBJ2-2, the full variable domain reads DAGVTQSPTHLIKTRGQQVTLRCSPKSGHDTVSWYQQALGQGPQFIFQYYEEEERQRGNFPDRFSGHQFPNYSSELNVNALLLGDSALYLCASSLAQGGGPSGELFFGEGSRLTVL.

The chain couples TRBV10-3 to TRBJ2-7; D may be TRBD1 (5 bases). There are 14 residues in the CDR3. V gave up 8 bases and J gave up 2 bases, with 16 bases separating them. CDR1 and CDR2 (germline): ENHRY, SYGVKD. CDR3 residues: CAIAGGADPYEQYF. The CDR3 DNA reads as TGTGCCATCGCCGGTGGGGCGGATCCCTACGAGCAGTACTTC.

This clonotype has ten or more counts. V usage is TRBV10-3 and J usage is TRBJ2-1; the D gene is possibly TRBD1 (6 bases). Trimming removed 6 bases at V and 3 bases at J, with 15 bases between. CDR3 length equals 15 residues. Looked up from germline, CDR1 is ENHRY and CDR2 is SYGVKD. CDR3 amino acids: CAISRGHDDYNEQFF. DNA for the CDR3: TGTGCCATCAGCCGGGGACACGACGACTACAATGAGCAGTTCTTC.

The genes are TRBV11-2 and TRBJ2-1; 8 bases line up with TRBD1. The CDR3 has 15 amino acids. J was trimmed by 2 bases and V by 3 bases; bases with no gene match: 3. Germline CDR1 reads SGHAT; CDR2 reads FQNNGV. The CDR3 DNA sequence: TGTGCCAGCAGCTTTGGGACAGGCGCCTACAATGAGCAGTTCTTC. Translation gives CASSFGTGAYNEQFF.

This clonotype has just a few counts. The J gene is TRBJ2-1, the V gene TRBV5-5, with 7 bases lining up with TRBD1. This CDR3 comprises 15 residues. CDR1 SGHKS and CDR2 YYEKEE come from the germline V gene (reference sequence). The junction had 12 bases not matched to a gene; V was cut back by 4 bases and J by 8 bases. In DNA, the CDR3 is TGTGCCAGCAGCCAAACGCCAGGGGGTCTCTATGAGCAGTTCTTC. Residues: CASSQTPGGLYEQFF.

The genes are TRBV14 and TRBJ2-1, with 7 bases identical to TRBD2. The ends lost 7 bases at V and 5 bases at J; junction bases unmatched: 8. CDR3 length equals 14 residues. Germline CDR1 SGHDN, CDR2 FVKESK. The CDR3 DNA follows: TGTGCCAGCACCCTAGCGGTCGGGGACAATGAGCAGTTCTTC. Amino acids: CASTLAVGDNEQFF.

The chain combines TRBV6-2 or TRBV6-3 with TRBJ2-7; maybe TRBD2 (5 bases). The CDR3 consists of 13 residues. V was shortened by 1 base and J by 4 bases, with 8 bases between the two germline ends. CDR1 and CDR2 from the germline V gene are MNHEY and SVGEGT. Here the CDR3 reads CASSYYRGYEQYF. The CDR3 DNA reads TGTGCCAGCAGTTACTACAGAGGGTACGAGCAGTACTTC.

This clonotype has just a few counts. V usage is TRBV7-6 and J usage is TRBJ2-5, with TRBD2 matching over 8 bases. Trimming removed 6 bases from V and 1 base from J; junction bases left unmatched: 4. The V gene's germline CDR1 is SGHVS and CDR2 FNYEAQ. This CDR3 has 14 residues. The CDR3 coding sequence is TGTGCCAGCAGACACGCGGGGGGCCAAGAGACCCAGTACTTC. It is translated as CASRHAGGQETQYF.

This clonotype was observed a handful of times. The CDR3: CASSPRGDYYNEQFF. The DNA of the CDR3 is TGTGCCAGCTCACCGAGAGGGGATTACTACAATGAGCAGTTCTTC. This chain uses TRBV18 with TRBJ2-1, with D possibly called TRBD1 or TRBD2 (5 bases each). V shed 3 bases and J shed 3 bases, with 12 bases lying between them. Germline-derived CDR1 and CDR2 are KGHSH and LQKENI. The CDR3 covers 15 residues.

This clonotype turned up a few times. The rearrangement joins TRBV9 to TRBJ2-7, with D perhaps TRBD2 (7 bases). V was cut by 3 bases and J by 5 bases, with 15 bases left in between. Looked up from germline, CDR1 is SGDLS and CDR2 is YYNGEE. This CDR3 region has 14 residues. The CDR3 coding sequence is TGTGCCAGCAGCGGATGGGGGGGCTTGAACGAGCAGTACTTC. This gives the protein CASSGWGGLNEQYF.

This clonotype was seen at least ten times. This rearrangement joins TRBV11-2 to TRBJ2-4; D remains ambiguous. CDR1 is SGHAT, CDR2 FQNNGV, per germline. The length of the CDR3 is 15 residues. V was shortened by 5 bases and J by 2 bases, with 13 bases between the two germline ends. This chain's CDR3 is CASSPGAGPKNIQYF. The CDR3 DNA is TGTGCCAGCAGCCCCGGAGCAGGTCCCAAAAACATTCAGTACTTC.

The rearrangement joins TRBV7-2 to TRBJ2-7, with unresolved D. Germline CDR1 and CDR2: SGHTA and FQGNSA. The V end was cut by 3 bases, the J end by 6 bases, with 21 bases between. This CDR3 contains 16 residues. CDR3 nucleotide sequence: TGTGCCAGCAGCTTTTCAGTTGATAGGTACAAAGGCGAGCAGTACTTC. The encoded protein is CASSFSVDRYKGEQYF.

This clonotype was detected a few times. The chain employs TRBV7-2 and TRBJ2-2, with no clear D. Germline lookup yields CDR1 SGHTA and CDR2 FQGNSA. Trimming removed 7 bases at V and 0 bases at J, with 12 bases between. The CDR3 is 15 amino acids. Here the CDR3 reads CASTRTLSNTGELFF. CDR3 bases: TGTGCCAGCACCCGGACCCTATCGAACACCGGGGAGCTGTTTTTT.

This clonotype was seen repeatedly, ten times or more. The chain is built from TRBV19 and TRBJ1-2; perhaps TRBD1 as D (5 bases). This CDR3 is built from 14 residues. Between the trimmed V and J ends, which lost 7 bases and 4 bases, there was a span of 16 bases. The germline V gene encodes CDR1 LNHDA and CDR2 SQIVND (reference sequence). The CDR3 DNA reads TGTGCCAGTACTACGGGACGGGCAAGCTATGGCTACACCTTC. The encoded protein is CASTTGRASYGYTF. The whole variable domain, filled in from reference TRBV19 and TRBJ1-2, reads DGGITQSPKYLFRKEGQNVTLSCEQNLNHDAMYWYRQDPGQGLRLIYYSQIVNDFQKGDIAEGYSVSREKKESFPLTVTSAQKNPTAFYLCASTTGRASYGYTFGSGTRLTVV.

In this sample, this clonotype turned up many times. This chain connects TRBV4-1 to TRBJ2-4; D is possibly TRBD1 or TRBD2 (7 bases each). The V gene lost 0 bases and the J gene lost 7 bases, with 25 bases spanning the gap. The germline gives CDR1 MGHRA, CDR2 YSYEKL. This CDR3 is 19 amino acids long. For the CDR3, the DNA is TGCGCCAGCAGCCAAGACCCCAGGGGGGGGACTCAAGGGGGGAACATTCAGTACTTC. This gives the protein CASSQDPRGGTQGGNIQYF.

The rearrangement uses TRBV15 and TRBJ1-4, with D maybe TRBD1 (5 bases). The CDR3 runs to 16 residues. Germline assignment: CDR1 LNHNV and CDR2 YYDKDF (reference sequence). V was trimmed by 0 bases and J by 3 bases, leaving 11 bases between them. The CDR3 sequence is CATSRDIRVPNEKLFF. Written as DNA, the CDR3 is TGTGCCACCAGCAGAGATATCAGGGTACCTAATGAAAAACTGTTTTTT.

This clonotype has at least ten counts. V is TRBV7-7 and J is TRBJ2-1; D uncertain. Deletions cut 1 base from V and 9 bases from J, with 10 bases between. The V gene's germline CDR1 is SSHAT and CDR2 FNYEAQ (reference sequence). The CDR3 has 13 residues. This chain's CDR3 is CASSLDGGSEQFF. The CDR3 nucleotides read TGTGCCAGCAGCTTAGATGGTGGCAGTGAGCAGTTCTTC.

The rearrangement uses TRBV6-2 or TRBV6-3 and TRBJ2-2; 7 nucleotides line up with TRBD2. The CDR3 has 16 amino acids. From germline, CDR1 is MNHEY and CDR2 SVGEGT. The V segment lost 5 bases and the J segment 2 bases; nucleotides outside the gene matches: 8. CDR3 bases: TGTGCCAGCAGTACCCTGGGAGGGCCAAACACCGGGGAGCTGTTTTTT. It encodes CASSTLGGPNTGELFF.

This clonotype was counted between two and nine times. The rearrangement joins TRBV18 to TRBJ2-2; D is undetermined. V was pared by 0 bases and J by 2 bases, with 25 bases between. The CDR3 is made up of 21 amino acids. The germline gives CDR1 KGHSH, CDR2 LQKENI. CDR3 DNA: TGTGCCAGCTCACCACCGAGGATCGCGTGGCCCCCCCCGACAAACACCGGGGAGCTGTTTTTT. This translates into CASSPPRIAWPPPTNTGELFF.

In this sample, this clonotype turned up a few times. One end of the junction does not line up with germline, which may come from a read error. This chain connects TRBV27 to TRBJ2-5, with 7 bases fitting TRBD1. Per germline, CDR1 MNHEY and CDR2 SMNVEV (reference sequence). The length of the CDR3 is 13 residues. The CDR3 DNA is TGTGCCAGTAGTTGGGACAGTAAAGAGACCCAGTACTTC. Protein product: CASSWDSKETQYF.

The V call is TRBV7-2, the J call TRBJ2-6, with D possibly being TRBD1 or TRBD2 (5 bases each). Germline V CDR1 and CDR2: SGHTA, FQGNSA. The CDR3 runs to 17 residues. Trimming shortened V by 5 bases and J by 2 bases, and 16 bases separated the two germline ends. CDR3 coding DNA: TGTGCCAGCAGCCAGTATGGGACGGTGGCTGGGGCCAACGTCCTGACTTTC. Encoded protein: CASSQYGTVAGANVLTF.

This clonotype appeared many times. This chain uses TRBV6-1 with TRBJ2-1, with 10 nucleotides matching TRBD1. The trim removed 6 bases at V and 2 bases at J, leaving 4 bases unmatched. The V gene's germline CDR1 is MNHNS and CDR2 SASEGT. The CDR3 length is 15 residues. In nucleotides, the CDR3 is TGTGCCAGCAGATGGGACAGGGGAACCTACAATGAGCAGTTCTTC. As protein: CASRWDRGTYNEQFF.

Ten or more counts support this clonotype. V and J are TRBV5-6 and TRBJ2-7; TRBD2 matches at 7 bases. The CDR3 is made up of 15 amino acids. V was pared by 5 bases and J by 5 bases, with 13 bases of the junction left unmatched. Germline CDR1 SGHDT, CDR2 YYEEEE. The CDR3 loop reads CASSLFGGTIDEQYF. CDR3 DNA sequence: TGTGCCAGCAGTTTGTTTGGGGGGACTATCGACGAGCAGTACTTC.

CDR3 protein: CASTSFLAGGDGYTF. The CDR3 DNA reads as TGTGCCAGCACCTCCTTTCTGGCAGGGGGAGATGGCTACACCTTC. The V gene is TRBV7-2, the J gene TRBJ1-2; 7 bases map to TRBD1. Unmatched junction bases numbered 14, after V lost 7 bases and J lost 6 bases. Germline CDR1 is SGHTA and CDR2 is FQGNSA. The CDR3 contains 15 residues.

This clonotype was counted ten times or more. J is TRBJ2-7 and V is TRBV20-1; TRBD2 agrees at 9 bases. The CDR3 loop spans 17 amino acids. J lost 6 bases, V lost 1 base, and 16 bases had no gene match. Germline values: CDR1 DFQATT, CDR2 SNEGSKA (reference sequence). CDR3 nucleotide sequence: TGCAGTGCTAGAGCCGGGGGTAGCGGGGGTGTGAAAGTCGAGCAGTACTTC. It specifies CSARAGGSGGVKVEQYF.

There are a few counts of this clonotype. The chain uses TRBV7-6 and TRBJ2-2; 7 nucleotides agree with TRBD1. The germline CDR1 and CDR2 sequences are SGHVS and FNYEAQ. This CDR3 comprises 20 residues. V lost 5 bases and J lost 5; bases outside the gene matches: 23. CDR3: CASSLNPGQRISLNTGELFF. The CDR3 DNA sequence: TGTGCCAGCAGCCTCAATCCGGGACAGAGGATAAGTCTAAATACCGGGGAGCTGTTTTTT.